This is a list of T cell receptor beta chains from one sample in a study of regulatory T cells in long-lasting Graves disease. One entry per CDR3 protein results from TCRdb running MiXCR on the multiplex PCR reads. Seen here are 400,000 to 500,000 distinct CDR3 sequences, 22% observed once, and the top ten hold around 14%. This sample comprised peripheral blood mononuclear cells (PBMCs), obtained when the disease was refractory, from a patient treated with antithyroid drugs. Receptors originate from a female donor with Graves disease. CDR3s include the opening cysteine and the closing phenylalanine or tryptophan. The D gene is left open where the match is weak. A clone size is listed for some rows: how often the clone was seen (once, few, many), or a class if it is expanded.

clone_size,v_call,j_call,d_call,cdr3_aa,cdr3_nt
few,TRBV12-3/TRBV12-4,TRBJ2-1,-,CASSPQDSYNEQFF,TGTGCCAGCAGCCCACAGGACTCCTACAATGAGCAGTTCTTC
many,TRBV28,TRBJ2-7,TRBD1,CASTTGGYEQYF,TGTGCCAGCACGACAGGGGGGTACGAGCAGTACTTC
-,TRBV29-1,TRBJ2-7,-,CSVEAGRGMNEQYF,TGCAGCGTTGAAGCTGGTCGGGGGATGAACGAGCAGTACTTC
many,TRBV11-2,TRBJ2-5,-,CASSLGSQETQYF,TGTGCCAGCAGCTTAGGCAGCCAAGAGACCCAGTACTTC
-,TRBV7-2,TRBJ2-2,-,CASSSRRWRGRFDTGELFF,TGTGCCAGCAGCTCCCGACGGTGGCGGGGAAGGTTCGACACCGGGGAGCTGTTTTTT
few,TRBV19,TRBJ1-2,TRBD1,CASSIESPRGRVGYTF,TGTGCCAGTAGTATAGAATCCCCGAGGGGGCGCGTAGGCTACACCTTC
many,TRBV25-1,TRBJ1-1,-,CASSEQSRGFIEAFF,TGTGCCAGCAGTGAACAGTCCCGTGGGTTTATTGAAGCTTTCTTT
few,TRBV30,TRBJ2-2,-,CAWMSRVNTGELFF,TGTGCCTGGATGAGCCGGGTAAACACCGGGGAGCTGTTTTTT
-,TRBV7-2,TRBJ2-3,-,CASSFWTGTDTQYF,TGTGCCAGCAGCTTCTGGACAGGCACAGATACGCAGTATTTT
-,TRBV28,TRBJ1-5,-,CASTAPGGGDQPQHF,TGTGCCAGCACCGCTCCTGGGGGGGGAGATCAGCCCCAGCATTTT
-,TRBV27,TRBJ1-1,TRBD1,CASSFGGQGAPLAFF,TGTGCCAGCAGTTTTGGCGGACAGGGGGCTCCATTGGCTTTCTTT
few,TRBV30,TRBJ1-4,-,CAWSVPSGINEKLFF,TGTGCCTGGAGTGTACCGTCGGGGATTAATGAAAAACTGTTTTTT
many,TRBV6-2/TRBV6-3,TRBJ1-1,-,CASSYSMGNTEAFF,TGTGCCAGCAGTTACTCGATGGGGAACACTGAAGCTTTCTTT
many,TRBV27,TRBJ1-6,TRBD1,CASSSGQVNSPLHF,TGTGCCAGCAGTTCGGGACAGGTGAATTCACCCCTCCACTTT
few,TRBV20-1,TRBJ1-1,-,CSASPGPIYGITEAFF,TGCAGTGCTTCACCGGGACCTATCTATGGGATCACTGAAGCTTTCTTT
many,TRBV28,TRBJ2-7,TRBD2,CASKIAGGTYEQYF,TGTGCCAGCAAAATAGCGGGGGGAACCTACGAGCAGTACTTC
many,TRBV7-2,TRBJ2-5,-,CASSLAWTGPQETQYF,TGTGCCAGCAGCTTGGCCTGGACGGGCCCCCAAGAGACCCAGTACTTC
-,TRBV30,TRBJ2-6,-,CAWSTRSGANVLTF,TGTGCCTGGAGTACTAGATCTGGGGCCAACGTCCTGACTTTC
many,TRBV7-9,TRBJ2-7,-,CASSSPRVPYEQYF,TGTGCCAGCAGCTCCCCCAGGGTCCCCTACGAGCAGTACTTC
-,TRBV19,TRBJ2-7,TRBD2,CASVPRRTSDNYEQYF,TGTGCCAGTGTCCCCCGTAGGACTAGCGATAACTACGAGCAGTACTTC
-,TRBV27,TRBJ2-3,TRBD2,CASRSAGGGPTDTQYF,TGTGCCAGCCGATCGGCGGGCGGGGGGCCAACAGATACGCAGTATTTT
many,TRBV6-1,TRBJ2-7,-,CASSRQNSYEQYF,TGTGCCAGCAGTCGACAGAACTCCTACGAGCAGTACTTC
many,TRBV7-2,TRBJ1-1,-,CASSSGHLNTEAFF,TGTGCCAGCAGCTCAGGACACCTGAACACTGAAGCTTTCTTT
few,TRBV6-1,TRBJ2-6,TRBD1,CATTRDSGSGANVLTF,TGTGCCACCACTCGGGACAGCGGCTCTGGGGCCAACGTCCTGACTTTC
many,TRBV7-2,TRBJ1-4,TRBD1,CASRPTGETNEKLFF,TGTGCCAGCAGACCCACAGGGGAAACTAATGAAAAACTGTTTTTT
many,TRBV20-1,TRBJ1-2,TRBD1,CSARIGTGLIYGYTF,TGCAGTGCTAGAATAGGGACAGGACTTATCTATGGCTACACCTTC
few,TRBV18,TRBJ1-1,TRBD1,CASSLGIGGGRTEAFF,TGTGCCAGCTCACTGGGTATAGGGGGCGGTAGAACTGAAGCTTTCTTT
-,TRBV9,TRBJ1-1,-,CASSVGSSMNTEAFF,TGTGCCAGCAGCGTAGGGAGTTCAATGAACACTGAAGCTTTCTTT
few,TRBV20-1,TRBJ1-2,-,CSASRPYGYTF,TGCAGTGCTAGCCGCCCATATGGCTACACCTTC
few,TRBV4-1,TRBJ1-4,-,CASSQEGRGNEKLFF,TGCGCCAGCAGCCAGGAAGGTAGGGGGAATGAAAAACTGTTTTTT
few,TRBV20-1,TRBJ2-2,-,CSALMIGNGELFF,TGCAGTGCTTTAATGATCGGGAACGGGGAGCTGTTTTTT
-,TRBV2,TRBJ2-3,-,CASSPRGIGTDTQYF,TGTGCCAGCAGTCCGAGGGGGATTGGCACAGATACGCAGTATTTT
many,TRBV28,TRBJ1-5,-,CASSLIGNGQPQHF,TGTGCCAGCAGTTTAATCGGAAATGGTCAGCCCCAGCATTTT
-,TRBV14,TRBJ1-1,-,CASSSLSTGPAFF,TGTGCCAGCAGCTCCCTATCCACAGGCCCAGCTTTCTTT